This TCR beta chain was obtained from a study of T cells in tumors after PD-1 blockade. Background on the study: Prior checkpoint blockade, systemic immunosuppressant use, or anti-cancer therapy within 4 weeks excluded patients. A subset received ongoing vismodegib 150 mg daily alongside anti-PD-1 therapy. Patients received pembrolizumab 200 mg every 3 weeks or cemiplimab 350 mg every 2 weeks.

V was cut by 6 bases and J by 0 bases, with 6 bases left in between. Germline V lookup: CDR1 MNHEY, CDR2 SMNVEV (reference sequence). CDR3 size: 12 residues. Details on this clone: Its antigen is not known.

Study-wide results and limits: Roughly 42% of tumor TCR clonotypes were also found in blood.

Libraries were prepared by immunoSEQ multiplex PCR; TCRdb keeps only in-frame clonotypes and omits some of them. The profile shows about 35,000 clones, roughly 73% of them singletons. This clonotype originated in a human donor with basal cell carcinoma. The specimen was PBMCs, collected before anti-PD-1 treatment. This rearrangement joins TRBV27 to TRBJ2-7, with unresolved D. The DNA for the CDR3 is TGTGCCAGCAGCGACAACTCCTACGAGCAGTACTTC. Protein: CASSDNSYEQYF.